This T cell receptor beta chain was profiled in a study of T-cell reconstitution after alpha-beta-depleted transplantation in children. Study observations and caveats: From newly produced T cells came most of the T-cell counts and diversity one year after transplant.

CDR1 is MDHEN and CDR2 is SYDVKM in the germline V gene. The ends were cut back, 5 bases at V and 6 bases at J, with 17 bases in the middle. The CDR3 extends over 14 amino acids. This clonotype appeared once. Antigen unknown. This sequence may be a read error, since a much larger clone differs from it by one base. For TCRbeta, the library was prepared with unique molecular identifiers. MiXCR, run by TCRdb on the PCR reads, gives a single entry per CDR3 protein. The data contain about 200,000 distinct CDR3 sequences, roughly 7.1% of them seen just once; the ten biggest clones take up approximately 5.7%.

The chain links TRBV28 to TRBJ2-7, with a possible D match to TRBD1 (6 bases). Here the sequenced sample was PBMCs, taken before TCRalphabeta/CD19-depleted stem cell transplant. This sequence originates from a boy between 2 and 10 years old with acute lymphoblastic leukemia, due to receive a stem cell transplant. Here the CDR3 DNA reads TGTGCCAGCAGTCTCCCACAGGGTACCTGCGAGCAGTACTTC. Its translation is CASSLPQGTCEQYF.